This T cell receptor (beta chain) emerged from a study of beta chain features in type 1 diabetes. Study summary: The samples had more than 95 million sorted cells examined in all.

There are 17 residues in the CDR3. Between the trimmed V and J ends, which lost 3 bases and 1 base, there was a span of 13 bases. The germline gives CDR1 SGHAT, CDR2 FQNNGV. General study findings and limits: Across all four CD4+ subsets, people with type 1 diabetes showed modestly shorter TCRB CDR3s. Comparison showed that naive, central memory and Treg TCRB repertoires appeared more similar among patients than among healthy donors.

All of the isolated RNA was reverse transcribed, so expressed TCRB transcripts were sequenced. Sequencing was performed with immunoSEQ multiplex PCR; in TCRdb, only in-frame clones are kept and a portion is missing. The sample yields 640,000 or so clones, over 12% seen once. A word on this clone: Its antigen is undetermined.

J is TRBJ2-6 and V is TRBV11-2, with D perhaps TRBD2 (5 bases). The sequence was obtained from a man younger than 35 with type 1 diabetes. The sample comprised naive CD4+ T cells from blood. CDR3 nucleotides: TGTGCCAGCAGCTTTCGCGGAGGCAATTCTGGGGCCAACGTCCTGACTTTC. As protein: CASSFRGGNSGANVLTF.